This passage covers 24 T cell receptor beta chains from one sample sequenced in a study of patients and donors after allogeneic stem cell transplantation. TCRdb independently ran MiXCR on the RT-PCR reads; one entry per CDR3 protein. Among about 230,000 distinct CDR3 sequences listed, over 12% were seen once. Material: blood, either unsorted or a sorted T cell fraction (not recorded which). These receptors all come from a human donor who was either an allogeneic HSCT recipient or a stem cell or donor lymphocyte infusion donor (not recorded which). It is not recorded whose cells these are; they may come from a transplant donor.

This clonotype was detected only a few times. CDR3 residues: CASSLTSRPENTGELFF. CDR3 bases: TGTGCCAGCTCATTAACCTCGCGGCCGGAGAACACCGGGGAGCTGTTTTTT. The chain has TRBV18 and TRBJ2-2; D gene unclear. Germline-derived CDR1 and CDR2 are KGHSH and LQKENI. CDR3 size: 17 residues. V lost 5 bases to trimming and J lost 1 base, with 17 bases between them. The full variable domain, its missing parts supplied by reference TRBV18 and TRBJ2-2, is NAGVMQNPRHLVRRRGQEARLRCSPMKGHSHVYWYRQLPEEGLKFMVYLQKENIIDESGMPKERFSAEFPKEGPSILRIQQVVRGDSAAYFCASSLTSRPENTGELFFGEGSRLTVL.

The CDR3 DNA sequence: TGCGCCAGCAGCACTCTGACAGGGAGCTCCTACAATGAGCAGTTCTTC. Residues: CASSTLTGSSYNEQFF. The gene calls are TRBV4-1 and TRBJ2-1, with 7 positions matching TRBD1. Unmatched junction bases numbered 7, after V lost 5 bases and J lost 0 bases. This CDR3 comprises 16 residues. Germline V gene sequence: CDR1 MGHRA, CDR2 YSYEKL.

This clonotype has ten or more counts. DNA of the CDR3: TGCAGCGGGGGACTAGCGGGGGGCGGAGAAGAGACCCAGTACTTC. Translating gives CSGGLAGGGEETQYF. The genes are TRBV29-1 and TRBJ2-5; 15 nucleotides match TRBD2. The germline gives CDR1 SQVTM, CDR2 ANQGSEA. The V gene end was trimmed by 7 bases and the J gene end by 3 bases; junction bases not matched to a gene: 6. The CDR3 is 15 amino acids.

This clonotype has only a few counts. J is TRBJ2-5 and V is TRBV6-2 or TRBV6-3; 10 positions match TRBD1. The CDR3 runs 15 residues. The germline gives CDR1 MNHEY, CDR2 SVGEGT. V gave up 6 bases and J gave up 5 bases; unmatched junction bases: 9. The CDR3 DNA follows: TGTGCCAGCAGGGCTGACAGGGGGCGTTGGGAGACCCAGTACTTC. Its translation: CASRADRGRWETQYF.

This clonotype is medium-sized by share. The rearrangement joins TRBV2 to TRBJ2-7, with D possibly being TRBD1 or TRBD2 (5 bases each). CDR1 SNHLY and CDR2 FYNNEI come from the germline V gene. V was clipped by 7 bases and J by 0 bases, with 13 bases between them. The CDR3 consists of 14 residues. CDR3 loop: CASTGTASSYEQYF. The DNA for the CDR3 is TGTGCCAGCACGGGGACCGCCAGCTCCTACGAGCAGTACTTC.

This clonotype was detected ten times or more. This rearrangement joins TRBV25-1 to TRBJ1-3, with D hard to call. CDR3 length: 13 residues. Between the trimmed V and J ends, which lost 8 bases and 2 bases, there was a span of 10 bases. CDR1 and CDR2 (germline): MGHDK, SYGVNS. CDR3 residues: CASGPPAGNTIYF. For the CDR3, the DNA is TGTGCCAGCGGTCCCCCCGCTGGAAACACCATATATTTT. Full variable domain (missing parts from reference TRBV25-1 and TRBJ1-3): EADIYQTPRYLVIGTGKKITLECSQTMGHDKMYWYQQDPGMELHLIHYSYGVNSTEKGDLSSESTVSRIRTEHFPLTLESARPSHTSQYLCASGPPAGNTIYFGEGSWLTVV.

This clonotype occurred a few times. The V gene is TRBV5-6, the J gene TRBJ1-5, with TRBD1 as a possible D gene (6 bases). CDR1 is SGHDT, CDR2 YYEEEE, per germline. The CDR3 contains 14 residues. V shed 4 bases and J shed 7 bases, with 15 bases lying between them. For the CDR3, the DNA is TGTGCCAGCAGCGTCACAGGGATGAACCAGCCCCAGCATTTT. Its translation: CASSVTGMNQPQHF.

The genes are TRBV6-2 or TRBV6-3 and TRBJ2-1; 9 nucleotides align to TRBD2. This CDR3 spans 17 amino acids. The V segment lost 2 bases and the J segment 7 bases; nucleotides outside the gene matches: 12. From germline, CDR1 is MNHEY and CDR2 SVGEGT. The DNA for the CDR3 is TGTGCCAGCAGTTACATTTTTGGCGGGGGGGATAGGAATGAGCAGTTCTTC. This encodes CASSYIFGGGDRNEQFF.

The genes are TRBV19 and TRBJ2-3; weak D call: TRBD2 (6 bases). V was trimmed by 7 bases and J by 4 bases, leaving 15 bases between them. The CDR3 is 14 amino acids. Germline V gene sequence: CDR1 LNHDA, CDR2 SQIVND (reference sequence). CDR3 nucleotides: TGTGCCAGTATGGACCGGGGAGGTTCAGATACGCAGTATTTT. Encoded protein: CASMDRGGSDTQYF.

V gene TRBV6-5 combines with J gene TRBJ2-1; D may be TRBD1 or TRBD2 (5 bases each). Germline CDR1 and CDR2: MNHEY and SVGAGI. The CDR3 spans 12 residues. The V and J ends lost 8 bases and 6 bases respectively, with 11 bases between them. Here the CDR3 DNA reads TGTGCCAGCGGCCTGAGGGGCAATGAGCAGTTCTTC. Translated: CASGLRGNEQFF.

The J gene is TRBJ1-1, the V gene TRBV19; D is unresolved. V lost 5 bases and J lost 4, with 8 bases in between. The CDR3 is made up of 12 amino acids. Per germline, CDR1 LNHDA and CDR2 SQIVND (reference sequence). In DNA form, the CDR3 reads TGTGCCAGTAGTTCCTGGGGCACTGAAGCTTTCTTT. It codes for CASSSWGTEAFF.

The rearrangement joins TRBV24-1 to TRBJ2-6, with D perhaps given as TRBD1 or TRBD2 (5 bases each). The V end was cut by 4 bases, the J end by 0 bases, with 9 bases between. CDR3 size: 16 residues. The germline CDR1 and CDR2 sequences are KGHDR and SFDVKD. The CDR3, as DNA: TGTGCCACCAGTGACCGGGACGGCTCTGGGGCCAACGTCCTGACTTTC. This sequence encodes CATSDRDGSGANVLTF.

This clonotype was detected a few times. The chain joins TRBV30 to TRBJ1-1; TRBD1 might be the D (5 bases). The CDR3 is 13 amino acids. In germline, CDR1 is GTSNPN, CDR2 SVGIG (reference sequence). V dropped 3 bases and J dropped 3 bases, with 11 bases sitting between them. DNA of the CDR3: TGTGCCTGGAGGGCGACAGACTACACTGAAGCTTTCTTT. Protein: CAWRATDYTEAFF.

The rearrangement links TRBV6-5 to TRBJ1-1; tentative D call: TRBD1 (5 bases). CDR3 length: 14 residues. V was clipped by 2 bases and J by 5 bases, with 12 bases between them. Germline V lookup: CDR1 MNHEY, CDR2 SVGAGI. This CDR3 reads CASSYGGGKTEAFF. CDR3 sequence (DNA): TGTGCCAGCAGTTACGGGGGAGGGAAAACTGAAGCTTTCTTT.

This chain joins TRBV20-1 and TRBJ2-4; D is possibly TRBD1 (7 bases). This CDR3 comprises 17 residues. Germline assignment: CDR1 DFQATT and CDR2 SNEGSKA (reference sequence). V was cut by 6 bases and J by 2 bases, with 23 bases left in between. This CDR3 is CSAITLQGRRTKNIQYF. CDR3 DNA: TGCAGTGCCATCACTCTACAGGGGAGGAGAACCAAAAACATTCAGTACTTC.

This clonotype has a count of ten or more. V is TRBV12-3 or TRBV12-4 and J is TRBJ2-2, with a tentative D call TRBD1 (5 bases). Trimming stripped 6 bases from V and 2 bases from J, with 13 bases between. CDR3 size: 15 residues. The CDR3 loop reads CASSLRQFNTGELFF. The CDR3 DNA is TGTGCCAGCAGCCTTAGACAGTTTAACACCGGGGAGCTGTTTTTT.

This clonotype was observed many times. The chain uses TRBV7-9 and TRBJ1-1; no clear D. From germline, CDR1 is SEHNR and CDR2 FQNEAQ (reference sequence). This CDR3 contains 13 residues. V dropped 5 bases and J dropped 0 bases, with 7 bases sitting between them. CDR3 sequence reads: CASSRRVNTEAFF. CDR3 sequence (DNA): TGTGCCAGCAGCCGACGGGTGAACACTGAAGCTTTCTTT.

This clonotype was seen more than once but under ten times. This rearrangement joins TRBV2 to TRBJ2-7, with TRBD1 matching 12 bases. The CDR3 is made up of 13 amino acids. Losses at the gene ends were 0 bases for V and 12 bases for J; bases not matched to a gene: 3. CDR1 and CDR2 from the germline V gene are SNHLY and FYNNEI. Written as DNA, the CDR3 is TGTGCCAGCAGTGAAGCGGGACAGGGGGCGAGGTACTTC. It translates to CASSEAGQGARYF.

This clonotype has a handful of counts. This CDR3 reads CASSQNHRDRGLHEQFF. The CDR3 nucleotides read TGTGCCAGCAGCCAAAACCATCGGGACAGGGGGCTCCATGAGCAGTTCTTC. The chain employs TRBV3-1 and TRBJ2-1; 12 bases line up with TRBD1. The CDR3 consists of 17 residues. From germline, CDR1 is LGHDT and CDR2 YNNKEL (reference sequence). J was trimmed by 8 bases and V by 2 bases; bases with no gene match: 10.

This clonotype was seen ten or more times. CDR3 amino acids: CSASRGAETQYF. CDR3 bases: TGCAGTGCTAGCCGGGGAGCGGAGACCCAGTACTTC. This rearrangement joins TRBV20-1 to TRBJ2-5; perhaps TRBD2 as D (5 bases). The CDR3 is 12 residues long. Trimming shortened V by 3 bases and J by 5 bases, and 10 bases separated the two germline ends. Per germline, CDR1 DFQATT and CDR2 SNEGSKA (reference sequence).

The V call is TRBV5-1, the J call TRBJ2-5; D is perhaps TRBD1 (6 bases). From germline, CDR1 is SGHRS and CDR2 YFSETQ. The CDR3 contains 15 residues. Trimming shortened V by 3 bases and J by 3 bases, and 15 bases separated the two germline ends. The CDR3 loop is CASSSGVAVEETQYF. In DNA, the CDR3 is TGCGCCAGCAGCTCAGGGGTAGCTGTCGAAGAGACCCAGTACTTC.

The chain couples TRBV30 to TRBJ1-1, with D possibly TRBD1 on 5 matching bases. This CDR3 comprises 13 residues. The V gene's germline CDR1 is GTSNPN and CDR2 SVGIG (reference sequence). Trimming cost V 4 bases and J 4 bases, with 13 bases left between them. The CDR3 nucleotides read TGTGCCTGGAATCTCAGGGAAAGCACTGAAGCTTTCTTT. This codes for CAWNLRESTEAFF. The variable domain in full, completed from reference TRBV30 and TRBJ1-1, reads SQTIHQWPATLVQPVGSPLSLECTVEGTSNPNLYWYRQAAGRGLQLLFYSVGIGQISSEVPQNLSASRPQDRQFILSSKKLLLSDSGFYLCAWNLRESTEAFFGQGTRLTVV.

The V gene is TRBV19, the J gene TRBJ1-5; D is undetermined. This CDR3 comprises 13 residues. V gave up 6 bases and J gave up 4 bases, with 10 bases separating them. Germline V gives CDR1 LNHDA, CDR2 SQIVND (reference sequence). CDR3 loop: CASRQFTNQPQHF. The CDR3, as DNA: TGTGCCAGTAGACAGTTTACGAATCAGCCCCAGCATTTT.

The V and J genes are TRBV2 and TRBJ1-2, with D possibly being TRBD1 (5 bases). The germline V gene has CDR1 SNHLY and CDR2 FYNNEI. V was trimmed by 1 base and J by 5 bases, leaving 5 bases between them. The CDR3 is made up of 12 amino acids. The CDR3 reads CASSEGQYGYTF. The CDR3 DNA sequence: TGTGCCAGCAGTGAAGGACAGTATGGCTACACCTTC.